Here is one TCR beta chain with its context. These data come from a study of blood T cell repertoires in COVID-19. TCRdb's copy holds only in-frame clones and misses some; the assay was immunoSEQ multiplex PCR. The sample holds 300,000 to 400,000 clones, around 87% seen once. Germline CDR1 is SGHRS and CDR2 is YFSETQ. With V trimmed by 0 bases and J by 2 bases, 2 bases remained unmatched. The CDR3 loop spans 15 amino acids. The V gene is TRBV5-1, the J gene TRBJ2-5, with 9 nucleotides matching TRBD1. The clonotype originates from a woman aged 45-65 years who had recovered from COVID-19. The sequencing input was peripheral blood. The CDR3: CASSLGDREQETQYF. Here the CDR3 DNA reads TGCGCCAGCAGCTTGGGGGACAGGGAACAAGAGACCCAGTACTTC.